This TCR beta chain appears in the sequencing data of a study of blood T cell repertoires in COVID-19. Authors' data handling: Quantification of nucleated cells was approximated via reference gene primer amplification. Generated by immunoSEQ multiplex PCR, the TCRdb table keeps only in-frame clones and is missing some. D and trimming were read from the DNA, whereas the V and J calls and clone size are those reported in that table. In the table there are about 220,000 clones, roughly 85% of which are singletons. The CDR3 is 15 residues long. V was cut by 7 bases and J by 3 bases, with 21 bases left in between. Germline CDR1 SQVTM, CDR2 ANQGSEA.

Sequenced material: peripheral blood. This clonotype originated in a woman aged 80 or over with acute or convalescent COVID-19. The chain has TRBV29-1 and TRBJ1-1, with D perhaps matching TRBD1 (5 bases). The CDR3 reads CSAPLGGFSDTEAFF. The CDR3 nucleotides are TGCAGCGCCCCCCTCGGGGGGTTTAGTGACACTGAAGCTTTCTTT.